Each of the 31 T cell receptor beta chains below was sequenced from the same sample in a study of shared clonotypes between healthy human individuals. Method: immunoSEQ multiplex PCR; TCRdb's copy keeps in-frame clones and lacks some. The sample has about 2 million clones; 85% to 95% are singletons. Source material: naive CD4+ T cells sorted from blood. Documented subset: CD45RA+ positively selected. Source of these receptors: a man younger than 30 in good health.

The genes are TRBV5-4 and TRBJ1-5, with a weak D call TRBD1 (6 bases). The germline V gene has CDR1 SGHNT and CDR2 YYREEE (reference sequence). V lost 4 bases to trimming and J lost 2 bases, with 10 bases between them. The CDR3 is made up of 14 amino acids. For the CDR3, the DNA is TGTGCCAGCAGCGGGGGGGGCGGCAATCAGCCCCAGCATTTT. As protein: CASSGGGGNQPQHF.

V gene TRBV15 combines with J gene TRBJ2-7; the D is unclear. Trimming removed 0 bases from V and 2 bases from J, with 8 bases in between. Germline V CDR1 and CDR2: LNHNV, YYDKDF (reference sequence). The CDR3 is 14 residues long. In DNA form, the CDR3 reads TGTGCCACCAGCAGAGATTCGACAACCTACGAGCAGTACTTC. Translating it yields CATSRDSTTYEQYF.

This chain links TRBV5-1 with TRBJ2-1; 10 nucleotides match TRBD2. With V trimmed by 4 bases and J by 8 bases, 18 bases remained unmatched. The germline CDR1 and CDR2 sequences are SGHRS and YFSETQ. There are 18 residues in the CDR3. The DNA of the CDR3 is TGCGCCAGCAGCCGGACTAGCGGAACATACGAGAGTGGAGATGAGCAGTTCTTC. Translated: CASSRTSGTYESGDEQFF. Full variable domain (rest looked up from reference TRBV5-1 and TRBJ2-1): KAGVTQTPRYLIKTRGQQVTLSCSPISGHRSVSWYQQTPGQGLQFLFEYFSETQRNKGNFPGRFSGRQFSNSRSEMNVSTLELGDSALYLCASSRTSGTYESGDEQFFGPGTRLTVL.

This chain connects TRBV27 to TRBJ1-6, with TRBD1 identical over 7 bases. The germline V gene has CDR1 MNHEY and CDR2 SMNVEV (reference sequence). CDR3 length: 16 residues. The trim removed 8 bases at V and 5 bases at J, leaving 12 bases unmatched. CDR3 bases: TGTGCCAGCCGACCTTTAGACAGGGAGGATAATTCACCCCTCCACTTT. Translation gives CASRPLDREDNSPLHF.

The CDR3 sequence: CASSSGQGARWSGANVLTF. As DNA, the CDR3 is TGCGCCAGCAGCTCCGGACAGGGGGCTCGATGGTCTGGGGCCAACGTCCTGACTTTC. The chain has TRBV5-1 and TRBJ2-6; 11 bases align to TRBD1. J was trimmed by 1 base and V by 3 bases; bases with no gene match: 9. Germline V gene sequence: CDR1 SGHRS, CDR2 YFSETQ. The CDR3 totals 19 residues.

The V gene is TRBV19, the J gene TRBJ1-6, with D unresolved. Between the trimmed V and J ends, which lost 5 bases and 0 bases, there was a span of 11 bases. The CDR3 length is 16 residues. Germline values: CDR1 LNHDA, CDR2 SQIVND (reference sequence). CDR3 sequence reads: CASSSTASSYNSPLHF. The CDR3 coding sequence is TGTGCCAGTAGTTCCACAGCGAGCTCCTATAATTCACCCCTCCACTTT.

Comments on this clone: Within the sample, other DNA sequences also encode this same CDR3. The CDR3: CASSLEGRNYGYTF. The CDR3 bases are TGTGCCAGCAGCTTGGAGGGCAGGAACTATGGCTACACCTTC. The rearrangement uses TRBV5-4 and TRBJ1-2; the D is unclear. Per the germline V gene, CDR1 is SGHNT and CDR2 is YYREEE (reference sequence). This CDR3 has 14 residues. Between the trimmed V and J ends, which lost 0 bases and 2 bases, there was a span of 8 bases.

The V gene is TRBV28, the J gene TRBJ2-2; the match to TRBD2 covers 11 bases. Trimming cost V 4 bases and J 0 bases; bases outside gene matches: 4. Per the germline V gene, CDR1 is MDHEN and CDR2 is SYDVKM. This CDR3 has 17 residues. This chain's CDR3 is CASSSPGLAANTGELFF. CDR3 in DNA: TGTGCCAGCAGTTCTCCGGGACTAGCGGCGAACACCGGGGAGCTGTTTTTT.

The chain couples TRBV18 to TRBJ2-4; TRBD1 agrees at 7 bases. The CDR3 spans 16 residues. The V segment lost 3 bases and the J segment 3 bases; nucleotides outside the gene matches: 8. Germline assignment: CDR1 KGHSH and CDR2 LQKENI. CDR3 sequence (DNA): TGTGCCAGCTCACCCGACATGCCAGGGGGCAAAAACATTCAGTACTTC. Encoded protein: CASSPDMPGGKNIQYF.

The J gene is TRBJ2-7, the V gene TRBV27; D remains unclear. V was clipped by 3 bases and J by 6 bases, with 18 bases between them. Germline CDR1 and CDR2: MNHEY and SMNVEV (reference sequence). The CDR3 is 15 amino acids. CDR3 sequence: CASSFGAGFGREQYF. In DNA, the CDR3 is TGTGCCAGCAGTTTCGGTGCAGGTTTTGGTCGCGAGCAGTACTTC.

The gene calls are TRBV10-3 and TRBJ1-2, with a tentative D call TRBD1 (5 bases). CDR1 is ENHRY and CDR2 is SYGVKD in the germline V gene. The CDR3 contains 16 residues. V lost 4 bases, J lost 0 bases, and 15 bases lay in between. Written as DNA, the CDR3 is TGTGCCATCAGTGGGGTTAAGACAGTAGCTAACTATGGCTACACCTTC. This codes for CAISGVKTVANYGYTF.

The J gene is TRBJ1-2, the V gene TRBV6-1; the match to TRBD1 covers 9 bases. The V segment lost 2 bases and the J segment 4 bases; nucleotides outside the gene matches: 8. Germline values: CDR1 MNHNS, CDR2 SASEGT. The CDR3 loop spans 16 amino acids. CDR3 sequence reads: CASSESDRGSVYGYTF. CDR3 nucleotides: TGTGCCAGCAGTGAATCCGACAGGGGGTCTGTCTATGGCTACACCTTC.

The chain uses TRBV6-5 and TRBJ2-5; D possibly corresponds to TRBD1 (6 bases). The germline CDR1 and CDR2 sequences are MNHEY and SVGAGI. This CDR3 has 14 amino acids. Trimming pared 4 bases from V and 2 bases from J, leaving 11 bases between. The CDR3 sequence is CASSSRTVQETQYF. The CDR3 nucleotides are TGTGCCAGCAGTTCCCGGACAGTGCAAGAGACCCAGTACTTC.

The chain recombines TRBV19 with TRBJ1-6; 7 bases line up with TRBD1. V shed 8 bases, J shed 6 bases, and the junction held 4 bases outside the gene matches. The CDR3 loop spans 13 amino acids. Germline lookup yields CDR1 LNHDA and CDR2 SQIVND (reference sequence). The CDR3 region is CASEGQLNSPLHF. DNA of the CDR3: TGTGCCAGTGAGGGACAGCTTAATTCACCCCTCCACTTT.

This chain joins TRBV29-1 and TRBJ1-4; weak D call: TRBD1 (6 bases). The CDR3 runs 15 residues. V dropped 7 bases and J dropped 0 bases, with 15 bases sitting between them. Germline V gene lookup returns CDR1 SQVTM and CDR2 ANQGSEA. The CDR3 here is CSAGGQSATNEKLFF. The CDR3 bases are TGCAGCGCCGGCGGACAGAGTGCAACTAATGAAAAACTGTTTTTT.

This rearrangement joins TRBV25-1 to TRBJ1-3; the D gene is possibly TRBD1 (5 bases). This CDR3 is 12 amino acids long. The germline V and J ends were trimmed by 6 bases and 3 bases, with 6 bases remaining between them. Germline V gene data show CDR1 as MGHDK and CDR2 as SYGVNS. The CDR3 is CASRGLGNTIYF. For the CDR3, the DNA is TGTGCCAGCAGGGGGCTTGGAAACACCATATATTTT.

The sample holds one count of this clone. The rearrangement links TRBV6-6 to TRBJ1-2, with TRBD1 matching 9 bases. Unmatched junction bases numbered 6, after V lost 6 bases and J lost 7 bases. The CDR3 has 13 amino acids. CDR1 MNHNY and CDR2 SVGAGI come from the germline V gene (reference sequence). This CDR3 reads CASSPGQGGGYTF. The CDR3 DNA sequence: TGTGCCAGCAGCCCGGGACAGGGCGGTGGCTACACCTTC.

This clone came up once. CDR3 residues: CASSVGPRDRDQETQYF. The DNA of the CDR3 is TGTGCCAGCAGTGTCGGTCCACGGGACAGGGACCAAGAGACCCAGTACTTC. The V and J genes are TRBV2 and TRBJ2-5; 9 positions match TRBD1. Per the germline V gene, CDR1 is SNHLY and CDR2 is FYNNEI. CDR3 size: 17 residues. The V and J ends lost 4 bases and 0 bases, in that order; junction bases with no gene match: 9.

V and J are TRBV19 and TRBJ2-2; D unclear. The V gene lost 10 bases and the J gene lost 6 bases, with 18 bases spanning the gap. Germline V gene sequence: CDR1 LNHDA, CDR2 SQIVND (reference sequence). The CDR3 is made up of 14 amino acids. The CDR3 region is CATLTDGKAGELFF. DNA for the CDR3: TGTGCCACCTTAACCGACGGAAAGGCCGGGGAGCTGTTTTTT.

The sample holds one count of this clone. The chain uses TRBV10-3 and TRBJ1-1, with 9 bases that match TRBD1. The CDR3 loop spans 17 amino acids. J gave up 2 bases and V 6 bases, and 13 bases lay outside the gene matches. The germline CDR1 and CDR2 sequences are ENHRY and SYGVKD. CDR3 bases: TGTGCCATCAGCCCAAGACAGGGGGAACTTAAAAACACTGAAGCTTTCTTT. It encodes CAISPRQGELKNTEAFF.

This sequence joins TRBV15 and TRBJ2-6; the D gene is possibly TRBD1 (5 bases). Germline CDR1 is LNHNV and CDR2 is YYDKDF (reference sequence). This CDR3 has 16 amino acids. V was shortened by 6 bases and J by 0 bases, with 12 bases between the two germline ends. The CDR3 loop reads CATRVGHSSGANVLTF. As DNA, the CDR3 is TGTGCCACCAGGGTAGGACACAGCTCTGGGGCCAACGTCCTGACTTTC.

On this clone itself: Additional DNA sequences in this sample encode the identical CDR3. The chain joins TRBV5-4 to TRBJ2-5; D is undetermined. The germline CDR1 and CDR2 sequences are SGHNT and YYREEE (reference sequence). Deletions cut 0 bases from V and 1 base from J, with 4 bases between. The CDR3 totals 13 residues. CDR3 in amino acids: CASSLGVQETQYF. CDR3 in DNA: TGTGCCAGCAGCTTGGGGGTCCAAGAGACCCAGTACTTC. Based on the CDR3 plus reference TRBV5-4 and TRBJ2-5, the full variable domain is ETGVTQSPTHLIKTRGQQVTLRCSSQSGHNTVSWYQQALGQGPQFIFQYYREEENGRGNFPPRFSGLQFPNYSSELNVNALELDDSALYLCASSLGVQETQYFGPGTRLLVL.

V and J are TRBV5-4 and TRBJ1-2; a weak D match, TRBD1 (5 bases). Germline lookup yields CDR1 SGHNT and CDR2 YYREEE (reference sequence). V was pared by 7 bases and J by 2 bases, with 15 bases between. This CDR3 has 14 amino acids. CDR3 in amino acids: CASARDGENYGYTF. CDR3 bases: TGTGCCAGCGCGCGGGACGGAGAAAACTATGGCTACACCTTC.

The rearrangement links TRBV5-1 to TRBJ2-1, with 10 positions matching TRBD2. The CDR3 covers 16 residues. The junction had 16 bases not matched to a gene; V was cut back by 4 bases and J by 12 bases. Germline V CDR1 and CDR2: SGHRS, YFSETQ. CDR3 residues: CASSTGVLAGVWGQFF. Here the CDR3 DNA reads TGCGCCAGCAGCACCGGAGTGCTAGCGGGAGTTTGGGGGCAGTTCTTC. Full variable domain (missing parts from reference TRBV5-1 and TRBJ2-1): KAGVTQTPRYLIKTRGQQVTLSCSPISGHRSVSWYQQTPGQGLQFLFEYFSETQRNKGNFPGRFSGRQFSNSRSEMNVSTLELGDSALYLCASSTGVLAGVWGQFFGPGTRLTVL.

J is TRBJ2-1 and V is TRBV29-1; 12 nucleotides agree with TRBD2. The J segment lost 6 bases and the V segment lost 4 bases, leaving 7 bases of the junction unmatched. This CDR3 has 15 amino acids. Per the germline V gene, CDR1 is SQVTM and CDR2 is ANQGSEA. CDR3 coding DNA: TGCAGCGTTGGCCTAGCGGGGGGGCCGGCCAATGAGCAGTTCTTC. It yields the protein CSVGLAGGPANEQFF.

The chain carries TRBV18 and TRBJ2-7, with 13 positions matching TRBD2. This CDR3 region has 18 residues. The V and J ends lost 3 bases and 5 bases, in that order; junction bases with no gene match: 13. Germline V gives CDR1 KGHSH, CDR2 LQKENI. As DNA, the CDR3 is TGTGCCAGCTCACCTAACCTATCAGGGACTAGCGGGAAGGACGAGCAGTACTTC. Translating it yields CASSPNLSGTSGKDEQYF.

J is TRBJ1-2 and V is TRBV5-4; 8 positions match TRBD1. The germline V gene encodes CDR1 SGHNT and CDR2 YYREEE (reference sequence). This CDR3 comprises 17 residues. V shed 0 bases, J shed 4 bases, and the junction held 11 bases outside the gene matches. In nucleotides, the CDR3 is TGTGCCAGCAGCTTGGACCCAGGGGGCGGGGTAGCCTATGGCTACACCTTC. Its translation is CASSLDPGGGVAYGYTF.

To note about this clone: This sample includes further DNA sequences coding for the same CDR3. The chain links TRBV14 to TRBJ2-7, with D unresolved. The CDR3 is made up of 15 amino acids. Germline CDR1 SGHDN, CDR2 FVKESK. Deletions cut 1 base from V and 0 bases from J, with 10 bases between. The CDR3 protein is CASSQAGGPSYEQYF. CDR3 sequence (DNA): TGTGCCAGCAGCCAAGCGGGCGGCCCCTCCTACGAGCAGTACTTC. Looking up the rest from reference TRBV14 and TRBJ2-7 gives the full variable domain: EAGVTQFPSHSVIEKGQTVTLRCDPISGHDNLYWYRRVMGKEIKFLLHFVKESKQDESGMPNNRFLAERTGGTYSTLKVQPAELEDSGVYFCASSQAGGPSYEQYFGPGTRLTVT.

This chain connects TRBV5-1 to TRBJ2-5; D is undetermined. V lost 4 bases and J lost 4, with 17 bases in between. The CDR3 is 15 amino acids. CDR1 is SGHRS, CDR2 YFSETQ, per germline. CDR3 in DNA: TGCGCCAGCAGCATCCAACAGACCACCCTAGAGACCCAGTACTTC. Protein sequence: CASSIQQTTLETQYF.

The chain links TRBV6-4 to TRBJ1-4; 7 nucleotides align to TRBD1. This CDR3 region has 16 residues. V gave up 8 bases and J gave up 3 bases; unmatched junction bases: 12. Germline values: CDR1 MRHNA, CDR2 SNTAGT. CDR3 sequence (DNA): TGTGCCAGCCCCGCTAAAGAACAGGGGTCTAATGAAAAACTGTTTTTT. Translated: CASPAKEQGSNEKLFF.

This sequence joins TRBV10-3 and TRBJ2-7; 7 nucleotides agree with TRBD2. The CDR3 is 14 residues long. CDR1 is ENHRY and CDR2 is SYGVKD in the germline V gene. V shed 4 bases, J shed 2 bases, and the junction held 5 bases outside the gene matches. The CDR3 DNA reads TGTGCCATCAGTGCCAGGGACTACCCCTACGAGCAGTACTTC. This encodes CAISARDYPYEQYF.